The 19 T cell receptor beta chains listed next were all sequenced from one sample in a study of T-cell reconstitution after alpha-beta-depleted transplantation in children. It was with unique molecular identifiers that the TCRbeta library was prepared. In TCRdb, the PCR reads were re-called with MiXCR into one record per CDR3 protein. Here the sample spans over 200,000 distinct CDR3 sequences, 17% being singletons. This sample comprised PBMCs, mostly from graft donor cells, obtained 360 days after TCRalphabeta/CD19-depleted stem cell transplant. These receptors were collected from a male patient aged 2-15 years who had a stem cell transplant for acute lymphoblastic leukemia, so the T cells may come from the graft donor.

The chain employs TRBV7-9 and TRBJ1-2; 9 positions agree with TRBD1. Trimming at V came to 6 bases and at J to 6 bases, leaving 14 bases not matched to a gene. In germline, CDR1 is SEHNR, CDR2 FQNEAQ (reference sequence). The CDR3 loop spans 16 amino acids. The CDR3 here is CASSLAQGANIHGYTF. The CDR3 nucleotides are TGTGCCAGCAGTCTAGCACAGGGGGCGAATATCCATGGCTACACCTTC.

The sample holds many counts of this clonotype. This chain uses TRBV12-3 or TRBV12-4 with TRBJ1-3; D is unresolved. The V and J ends lost 1 base and 0 bases respectively, with 4 bases between them. The CDR3 loop spans 14 amino acids. Here the CDR3 DNA reads TGTGCCAGCAGTTTAGGACTCTCTGGAAACACCATATATTTT. Translated, it gives CASSLGLSGNTIYF.

The CDR3 DNA sequence: TGTGCCAGCAGCTTTAGCGGGAACAATGAGCAGTTCTTC. This sequence encodes CASSFSGNNEQFF. The chain employs TRBV7-2 and TRBJ2-1; 8 nucleotides match TRBD2. The junction had 0 bases not matched to a gene; V was cut back by 3 bases and J by 5 bases. The CDR3 runs to 13 residues. The germline CDR1 and CDR2 sequences are SGHTA and FQGNSA.

This clonotype appeared a few times. V and J are TRBV12-3 or TRBV12-4 and TRBJ1-2; TRBD1 aligns across 7 bases. The CDR3 consists of 13 residues. V lost 4 bases, J lost 5 bases, and 4 bases stayed unmatched. This CDR3 is CASSSQGIYGYTF. CDR3 nucleotide sequence: TGTGCCAGCAGTTCACAGGGGATATATGGCTACACCTTC.

This CDR3 reads CASSHGGNQPQHF. The CDR3 coding sequence is TGCGCCAGCAGCCACGGAGGGAATCAGCCCCAGCATTTT. The V gene is TRBV4-1, the J gene TRBJ1-5; D unresolved. Germline values: CDR1 MGHRA, CDR2 YSYEKL. The CDR3 has 13 amino acids. V was shortened by 3 bases and J by 4 bases, with 7 bases between the two germline ends.

This clonotype was seen only a few times. This chain uses TRBV3-1 with TRBJ2-2; 8 nucleotides agree with TRBD2. Losses at the gene ends were 1 base for V and 6 bases for J; bases not matched to a gene: 13. CDR1 and CDR2 (germline): LGHDT, YNNKEL (reference sequence). This CDR3 has 18 amino acids. CDR3 DNA sequence: TGTGCCAGCAGCCAAGCCGGGACTAGGGTTGGGGCTCCCGGGGAGCTGTTTTTT. Its translation is CASSQAGTRVGAPGELFF.

This clonotype has more than one count but fewer than ten. The chain links TRBV6-2 or TRBV6-3 to TRBJ2-3; maybe TRBD2 (5 bases). Germline-derived CDR1 and CDR2 are MNHEY and SVGEGT. With 7 bases removed from V and 3 bases from J, the gap between germline ends came to 14 bases. The CDR3 has 14 amino acids. In nucleotides, the CDR3 is TGTGCCAGCACCCAAGTGGGGAGTACAGATACGCAGTATTTT. It translates to CASTQVGSTDTQYF.

A few counts support this clonotype. This rearrangement joins TRBV10-3 to TRBJ1-5, with D unclear. This CDR3 region has 17 residues. CDR1 and CDR2 from the germline V gene are ENHRY and SYGVKD. Trimming left V 7 bases short and J 0 bases short, with 19 bases between. CDR3 loop: CAITPGGPRYSNQPQHF. In DNA form, the CDR3 reads TGTGCCATCACCCCGGGAGGACCCCGATATAGCAATCAGCCCCAGCATTTT.

This clonotype occurred a few times. This sequence joins TRBV29-1 and TRBJ2-2; 8 nucleotides line up with TRBD1. Germline V gene data show CDR1 as SQVTM and CDR2 as ANQGSEA. This CDR3 region has 13 residues. V was pared by 4 bases and J by 5 bases, with 3 bases of the junction left unmatched. The CDR3 is CSVGQGFTGELFF. CDR3 nucleotides: TGCAGCGTTGGACAGGGGTTTACCGGGGAGCTGTTTTTT.

This clonotype was found many times. The chain couples TRBV12-3 or TRBV12-4 to TRBJ2-7, with D possibly TRBD2 on 6 matching bases. CDR3 size: 14 residues. Deletions cut 1 base from V and 2 bases from J, with 9 bases between. CDR3 nucleotides: TGTGCCAGCAGTTTAGGCGGGGTGGCCTACGAGCAGTACTTC. As protein: CASSLGGVAYEQYF.

This sequence joins TRBV12-3 or TRBV12-4 and TRBJ1-1, with TRBD1 as a possible D gene (5 bases). Deletions cut 6 bases from V and 0 bases from J, with 14 bases between. The CDR3 has 15 residues. CDR3 nucleotides: TGTGCCAGCAGACTCGAACAGGCAATGAACACTGAAGCTTTCTTT. Amino acid sequence: CASRLEQAMNTEAFF.

In the case of this clonotype: Its ends do not fully match the called genes, so a read error is possible. The CDR3 region has the DNA TGTGCCAGCAGAGAAGTAGCTGGCTACACCTTC. Its translation: CASREVAGYTF. The V gene is TRBV2, the J gene TRBJ1-2; the D is unclear. The CDR3 consists of 11 residues. Germline values: CDR1 SNHLY, CDR2 FYNNEI.

This clonotype was detected only a few times. The rearrangement joins TRBV7-2 to TRBJ2-3; D is undetermined. Trimming cost V 4 bases and J 0 bases, with 8 bases left between them. Germline V gene data show CDR1 as SGHTA and CDR2 as FQGNSA. The CDR3 runs to 14 residues. Written as DNA, the CDR3 is TGTGCCAGCAGCTCCCTGCTGAGCACAGATACGCAGTATTTT. Translated: CASSSLLSTDTQYF.

V usage is TRBV7-2 and J usage is TRBJ2-3; 14 nucleotides agree with TRBD2. Trimming cost V 0 bases and J 3 bases; bases outside gene matches: 5. Germline V gene sequence: CDR1 SGHTA, CDR2 FQGNSA. The length of the CDR3 is 18 residues. CDR3 sequence reads: CASSLAVGLAGGTDTQYF. The CDR3 nucleotides are TGTGCCAGCAGCTTAGCGGTCGGACTAGCGGGAGGTACAGATACGCAGTATTTT.

This clonotype has a handful of counts. V usage is TRBV18 and J usage is TRBJ2-1; no reliable D call. The CDR3 loop spans 16 amino acids. The germline V gene encodes CDR1 KGHSH and CDR2 LQKENI. V lost 2 bases, J lost 5 bases, and 16 bases lay in between. The CDR3 DNA is TGTGCCAGCTCACCATTAGGGCCGCCGCTAAACAATGAGCAGTTCTTC. This gives the protein CASSPLGPPLNNEQFF.

This clonotype was recorded a few times. The V gene is TRBV28, the J gene TRBJ1-4; D is perhaps TRBD1 (6 bases). The CDR3 runs to 17 residues. The V end was cut by 2 bases, the J end by 1 base, with 14 bases between. CDR1 and CDR2 (germline): MDHEN, SYDVKM. The CDR3 protein is CASSLGSGVGTNEKLFF. The CDR3 DNA reads TGTGCCAGCAGTTTAGGCTCAGGGGTGGGAACTAATGAAAAACTGTTTTTT.

The J gene is TRBJ1-2, the V gene TRBV12-3 or TRBV12-4, with unresolved D. The germline V and J ends were trimmed by 5 bases and 6 bases, with 13 bases remaining between them. The CDR3 runs to 13 residues. The CDR3 spells CASSPGGGDGYTF. The CDR3 nucleotides read TGTGCCAGCAGTCCGGGCGGCGGAGATGGCTACACCTTC.

The chain carries TRBV5-1 and TRBJ1-1; D is unclear. CDR1 and CDR2 (germline): SGHRS, YFSETQ. V lost 0 bases and J 7 bases, leaving 13 bases between the germline ends. The CDR3 loop spans 14 amino acids. In DNA form, the CDR3 reads TGCGCCAGCAGCTTGGACGGGTGGGAAGGTGAAGCTTTCTTT. Translated, it gives CASSLDGWEGEAFF.

This rearrangement joins TRBV10-2 to TRBJ2-7; no clear D. Germline V lookup: CDR1 WSHSY, CDR2 SAAADI. The V end was cut by 3 bases, the J end by 4 bases, with 4 bases between. This CDR3 comprises 11 residues. CDR3 DNA sequence: TGCGCCAGCAGTGATGGGTACGAGCAGTACTTC. It encodes CASSDGYEQYF.